Sequencing of this T cell receptor beta chain was carried out in a study of blood T cells in healthy people across ages. Whole-study findings and limits: With unsorted PBMCs, a conclusive comparison of naive versus antigen-experienced cells was not possible.

This CDR3 has 13 amino acids. Germline assignment: CDR1 SEHNR and CDR2 FQNEAQ (reference sequence). A J-beta primer mix and a sample-barcoded 5' primer were used in a second PCR of roughly 6 to 12 cycles. TCRdb re-called the 5' RACE reads with MiXCR, one entry per CDR3 protein. The sample yields around 1.5 million distinct CDR3 sequences, 40% to 50% seen once. With respect to this clonotype: Its antigen is still unknown.

What was sequenced was blood. This receptor was taken from a young woman in good health. The chain links TRBV7-9 to TRBJ2-4, with 8 bases fitting TRBD2. The tail of the sequence fits TRBJ2-7 better, so the J call may be wrong. CDR3 amino acids: CASSWRGENEQYF. Written as DNA, the CDR3 is TGTGCCAGCAGCTGGCGGGGGGAGAACGAGCAGTACTTC.